These 14 T cell receptor beta chains originate from one sample sequenced in a study of CD8+ T cells in alopecia areata. Investigators isolated RNA and reverse transcribed it into cDNA to act as the sequencing template. The protocol was immunoSEQ multiplex PCR, while the TCRdb copy is restricted to in-frame clones and leaves out a portion. The sample includes some 95,000 clones, 44% of them seen just once. Treatment described: oral pan-JAK inhibitor, 5-10 mg twice daily. Sequenced material: CD8+ T cells sorted from blood, taken at week 24, from a patient treated with tofacitinib. The receptors shown here come from a human donor with alopecia areata.

CDR3 amino acids: CASSLRSAGDEQFF. DNA for the CDR3: TGCGCCAGCAGCTTGAGGTCAGCGGGGGATGAGCAGTTCTTC. This chain links TRBV5-1 with TRBJ2-1, with 8 bases matching TRBD2. This CDR3 is built from 14 residues. Germline V gives CDR1 SGHRS, CDR2 YFSETQ. V lost 1 base to trimming and J lost 8 bases; unmatched junction nucleotides: 5.

By frequency in the sample, this clone is medium-sized. The CDR3: CASSGTAAGPQHF. The CDR3 DNA follows: TGTGCCAGCAGCGGGACGGCCGCAGGGCCCCAGCATTTT. The gene calls are TRBV9 and TRBJ1-5; D is uncertain. Looked up from germline, CDR1 is SGDLS and CDR2 is YYNGEE. V gave up 3 bases and J gave up 9 bases, with 13 bases separating them. This CDR3 is 13 amino acids long.

This CDR3 is CSGSPSREQYF. Here the CDR3 DNA reads TGCAGCGGGTCCCCTTCTCGAGAGCAGTACTTC. The chain links TRBV20-1 to TRBJ2-7; no definite D call. The CDR3 is 11 residues long. Per germline, CDR1 DFQATT and CDR2 SNEGSKA (reference sequence).

Only a few counts were recorded for this clone. The chain is built from TRBV7-9 and TRBJ2-3; D remains ambiguous. Trimming removed 6 bases at V and 0 bases at J, with 4 bases between. Germline V gene data show CDR1 as SEHNR and CDR2 as FQNEAQ (reference sequence). The CDR3 is 12 residues long. The CDR3 here is CASSWSTDTQYF. DNA of the CDR3: TGTGCCAGCAGTTGGAGCACAGATACGCAGTATTTT.

This clone was detected a few times. For the CDR3, the DNA is TGCAGCGTCCCCCACGGGGGCGAGCAGTACTTC. Translation gives CSVPHGGEQYF. The gene calls are TRBV29-1 and TRBJ2-7; the D gene is possibly TRBD2 (6 bases). Germline V gives CDR1 SQVTM, CDR2 ANQGSEA. This CDR3 is 11 amino acids long. V was pared by 6 bases and J by 6 bases, with 12 bases between.

This clone turned up a few times. The chain employs TRBV29-1 and TRBJ2-1, with TRBD2 identical over 9 bases. J lost 7 bases, V lost 3 bases, and 10 bases had no gene match. CDR1 SQVTM and CDR2 ANQGSEA come from the germline V gene. This CDR3 is built from 15 residues. CDR3 bases: TGCAGCGTTGAGGGTTTGCGGGGGGGGCAGAATGAGCAGTTCTTC. It specifies CSVEGLRGGQNEQFF.

The sample holds a few counts of this clone. The chain employs TRBV6-5 and TRBJ2-1, with D unresolved. Germline V CDR1 and CDR2: MNHEY, SVGAGI. The length of the CDR3 is 14 residues. V gave up 4 bases and J gave up 9 bases, with 16 bases separating them. CDR3 region: CASSSLGFGSEQFF. In DNA form, the CDR3 reads TGTGCCAGCAGTTCCTTGGGATTCGGCAGTGAGCAGTTCTTC.

This clone rates as medium-sized. The chain links TRBV2 to TRBJ2-7; D unclear. The CDR3 consists of 12 residues. The ends were cut back, 3 bases at V and 7 bases at J, with 10 bases in the middle. Germline V gene sequence: CDR1 SNHLY, CDR2 FYNNEI. CDR3 loop: CASSDEPGEQYF. Here the CDR3 DNA reads TGTGCCAGCAGTGACGAGCCTGGGGAGCAGTACTTC. Full variable domain (outside the CDR3, taken from reference TRBV2 and TRBJ2-7): EPEVTQTPSHQVTQMGQEVILRCVPISNHLYFYWYRQILGQKVEFLVSFYNNEISEKSEIFDDQFSVERPDGSNFTLKIRSTKLEDSAMYFCASSDEPGEQYFGPGTRLTVT.

J is TRBJ2-7 and V is TRBV5-1; 9 bases align to TRBD1. Trimming cost V 2 bases and J 1 base; bases outside gene matches: 1. Germline V CDR1 and CDR2: SGHRS, YFSETQ. This CDR3 is built from 14 residues. CDR3 nucleotide sequence: TGCGCCAGCAGCTTCGGGACAGGGTCCTACGAGCAGTACTTC. Translated, it gives CASSFGTGSYEQYF.

In its sample, this clone was seen a few times. The V call is TRBV7-9, the J call TRBJ2-3; 13 bases map to TRBD2. J lost 4 bases, V lost 5 bases, and 6 bases had no gene match. The CDR3 has 16 amino acids. CDR1 and CDR2 from the germline V gene are SEHNR and FQNEAQ (reference sequence). The CDR3 bases are TGTGCCAGCAGCCACCGAACTAGCGGGAGGGCAGATACGCAGTATTTT. Protein product: CASSHRTSGRADTQYF.

This clone showed up just once. The chain links TRBV7-2 to TRBJ2-5; D gene uncertain. Germline V gene data show CDR1 as SGHTA and CDR2 as FQGNSA. The CDR3 loop spans 11 amino acids. Trimming removed 4 bases from V and 4 bases from J, with 4 bases in between. CDR3 nucleotides: TGTGCCAGCAGCTCCCGAGAGACCCAGTACTTC. It translates to CASSSRETQYF.

The V gene is TRBV9, the J gene TRBJ2-7, with TRBD1 matching 9 bases. The CDR3 consists of 15 residues. V shed 4 bases, J shed 3 bases, and the junction held 8 bases outside the gene matches. The germline V gene encodes CDR1 SGDLS and CDR2 YYNGEE. Here the CDR3 reads CASSPQGGQGYEQYF. CDR3 nucleotide sequence: TGTGCCAGCAGCCCACAGGGGGGACAGGGCTACGAGCAGTACTTC. Full variable domain (remainder filled in from reference TRBV9 and TRBJ2-7): DSGVTQTPKHLITATGQRVTLRCSPRSGDLSVYWYQQSLDQGLQFLIQYYNGEERAKGNILERFSAQQFPDLHSELNLSSLELGDSALYFCASSPQGGQGYEQYFGPGTRLTVT.

In nucleotides, the CDR3 is TGTGCCAGCAGCTTGGATCAACAGGTCGACTATGGCTACACCTTC. Residues: CASSLDQQVDYGYTF. The chain combines TRBV5-6 with TRBJ1-2; TRBD1 is a possible D gene (5 bases). Germline assignment: CDR1 SGHDT and CDR2 YYEEEE. The CDR3 is 15 amino acids. V was shortened by 0 bases and J by 3 bases, with 12 bases between the two germline ends.

The chain combines TRBV7-2 with TRBJ2-7, with a possible D match to TRBD1 (10 bases). This CDR3 spans 15 amino acids. Germline CDR1 reads SGHTA; CDR2 reads FQGNSA. Trimming left V 6 bases short and J 5 bases short, with 20 bases between. The CDR3 DNA reads TGTGCCAGCAGTCGACAGGGGGCTAGCGGGAACGAGCAGTACTTC. It encodes CASSRQGASGNEQYF.